The next 27 T cell receptor beta chains were all read from a single sample in a study of shared clonotypes between healthy human individuals. The table came from immunoSEQ multiplex PCR; TCRdb's copy has only in-frame clones and leaves some out. The table lists about 380,000 clones, 96% of them singletons. Sequencing input: memory CD8+ T cells sorted from blood. Subset here: CD45RO+ cells pooled with CCR7-negative TemRA cells. The receptor source for this set is a man younger than 45 in good health.

Note on this clone: An end of the junction does not agree with germline; a read error may underlie this. The chain couples TRBV2 to TRBJ1-1, with D uncertain. The CDR3 runs 11 residues. Germline lookup yields CDR1 SNHLY and CDR2 FYNNEI. The CDR3, as DNA: TGTGCCATCACAAGTAGGAGCGGGGAACGCTTT. Translating gives CAITSRSGERF.

The genes are TRBV7-8 and TRBJ1-5; TRBD1 aligns across 7 bases. The CDR3 spans 16 residues. The V gene's germline CDR1 is SGHVS and CDR2 FQNEAQ. V lost 2 bases to trimming and J lost 2 bases; unmatched junction nucleotides: 6. The CDR3 DNA follows: TGTGCCAGCAGCTTAAGGCAGGGGGACGGCAATCAGCCCCAGCATTTT. Amino acids: CASSLRQGDGNQPQHF.

As DNA, the CDR3 is TGTGCCAGCAGCTTAGATCCTAGCGCTACAGATACGCAGTATTTT. Its translation is CASSLDPSATDTQYF. The V gene is TRBV7-2, the J gene TRBJ2-3, with a tentative D call TRBD2 (6 bases). The CDR3 length is 15 residues. The ends were cut back, 1 base at V and 3 bases at J, with 11 bases in the middle. Germline V CDR1 and CDR2: SGHTA, FQGNSA.

J is TRBJ2-1 and V is TRBV5-6, with 12 bases identical to TRBD2. J lost 9 bases, V lost 5 bases, and 6 bases had no gene match. The CDR3 length is 14 residues. Germline CDR1 reads SGHDT; CDR2 reads YYEEEE. The CDR3 bases are TGTGCCAGCAGGACTAGCGGGAGAGGGAGTGAGCAGTTCTTC. Translated, it gives CASRTSGRGSEQFF.

The rearrangement links TRBV4-2 to TRBJ2-1; 8 bases agree with TRBD1. The CDR3 has 16 residues. V lost 0 bases and J lost 9; bases outside the gene matches: 10. Germline V gives CDR1 LGHNA, CDR2 YNFKEQ. CDR3 DNA sequence: TGTGCCAGCAGCCAAGATCAATATAGACAGGGGAGTGAGCAGTTCTTC. Translation gives CASSQDQYRQGSEQFF.

A single count supports this clone. J is TRBJ2-3 and V is TRBV18; the D call may be TRBD1 or TRBD2 (6 bases each). Trimming shortened V by 5 bases and J by 3 bases, and 15 bases separated the two germline ends. Germline CDR1 KGHSH, CDR2 LQKENI. This CDR3 is built from 15 residues. CDR3 nucleotide sequence: TGTGCCAGCTCATCACTAGCAGGGGCAACAGATACGCAGTATTTT. Translated: CASSSLAGATDTQYF.

J is TRBJ2-1 and V is TRBV6-4, with 8 bases matching TRBD2. The V segment lost 0 bases and the J segment 0 bases; nucleotides outside the gene matches: 1. This CDR3 comprises 16 residues. The germline V gene encodes CDR1 MRHNA and CDR2 SNTAGT. The CDR3 loop is CASSDSSGSSYNEQFF. CDR3 bases: TGTGCCAGCAGTGACTCAAGCGGGAGCTCCTACAATGAGCAGTTCTTC.

The chain uses TRBV27 and TRBJ2-1; unclear D gene. CDR3 size: 13 residues. V was clipped by 5 bases and J by 6 bases, with 11 bases between them. From germline, CDR1 is MNHEY and CDR2 SMNVEV (reference sequence). CDR3 DNA: TGTGCCAGCAGTAACCTTATTGGCAATGAGCAGTTCTTC. Protein sequence: CASSNLIGNEQFF.

The V call is TRBV2, the J call TRBJ2-5; TRBD2 matches at 10 bases. With 6 bases clipped from V and 4 bases from J, the junction kept 2 bases outside the gene matches. The length of the CDR3 is 13 residues. Germline CDR1 reads SNHLY; CDR2 reads FYNNEI. The CDR3 is CASRIAGGETQYF. In DNA form, the CDR3 reads TGTGCCAGCAGGATAGCGGGAGGAGAGACCCAGTACTTC.

The rearrangement joins TRBV25-1 to TRBJ1-5; 9 bases are shared with TRBD1. The length of the CDR3 is 15 residues. J lost 4 bases, V lost 3 bases, and 4 bases had no gene match. The germline CDR1 and CDR2 sequences are MGHDK and SYGVNS. DNA of the CDR3: TGTGCCAGCAGTGAGGGGACAGGGAGGAATCAGCCCCAGCATTTT. This sequence encodes CASSEGTGRNQPQHF. Complete variable domain (other parts from reference TRBV25-1 and TRBJ1-5): EADIYQTPRYLVIGTGKKITLECSQTMGHDKMYWYQQDPGMELHLIHYSYGVNSTEKGDLSSESTVSRIRTEHFPLTLESARPSHTSQYLCASSEGTGRNQPQHFGDGTRLSIL.

This chain's CDR3 is CASSKETQYF. Written as DNA, the CDR3 is TGTGCCAGCAGCAAAGAGACCCAGTACTTC. V and J are TRBV2 and TRBJ2-5, with unresolved D. Germline V gene data show CDR1 as SNHLY and CDR2 as FYNNEI. CDR3 size: 10 residues. V shed 6 bases and J shed 3 bases, with 2 bases lying between them.

The chain uses TRBV15 and TRBJ2-1; the match to TRBD1 covers 9 bases. V shed 3 bases, J shed 3 bases, and the junction held 0 bases outside the gene matches. The CDR3 extends over 14 amino acids. Germline assignment: CDR1 LNHNV and CDR2 YYDKDF (reference sequence). The CDR3 coding sequence is TGTGCCACCAGCAGGACAGGGGGCTACAATGAGCAGTTCTTC. Translated, it gives CATSRTGGYNEQFF.

The gene calls are TRBV6-4 and TRBJ2-7; weak D call: TRBD1 (5 bases). CDR1 is MRHNA and CDR2 is SNTAGT in the germline V gene. V was trimmed by 4 bases and J by 0 bases, leaving 28 bases between them. The CDR3 contains 20 residues. The DNA for the CDR3 is TGTGCCAGCAGTGGCCCCGCCCCAAGACAGTCCTCAAAGGGCTCCTACGAGCAGTACTTC. Translation gives CASSGPAPRQSSKGSYEQYF.

The rearrangement joins TRBV7-2 to TRBJ2-2; no reliable D call. The V and J ends lost 5 bases and 0 bases respectively, with 16 bases between them. CDR1 is SGHTA, CDR2 FQGNSA, per germline. The CDR3 totals 17 residues. CDR3 in amino acids: CASSPSSGLANTGELFF. The CDR3 nucleotides are TGTGCCAGCAGCCCCTCCTCCGGGCTAGCGAACACCGGGGAGCTGTTTTTT. Full variable domain (missing parts from reference TRBV7-2 and TRBJ2-2): GAGVSQSPSNKVTEKGKDVELRCDPISGHTALYWYRQSLGQGLEFLIYFQGNSAPDKSGLPSDRFSAERTGGSVSTLTIQRTQQEDSAVYLCASSPSSGLANTGELFFGEGSRLTVL.

V gene TRBV2 combines with J gene TRBJ1-3, with D uncertain. The V gene lost 7 bases and the J gene lost 4 bases, with 14 bases spanning the gap. The CDR3 extends over 14 amino acids. Germline CDR1 and CDR2: SNHLY and FYNNEI. In DNA form, the CDR3 reads TGTGCCAGCACCCTAAGCTCGGGGGGAAACACCATATATTTT. As protein: CASTLSSGGNTIYF.

The V gene is TRBV28, the J gene TRBJ2-1, with TRBD2 identical over 7 bases. Germline V CDR1 and CDR2: MDHEN, SYDVKM. The V and J ends lost 4 bases and 4 bases, in that order; junction bases with no gene match: 7. The CDR3 covers 15 residues. The CDR3 coding sequence is TGTGCCAGCAGTTCCGCGGGACTACCTTACAATGAGCAGTTCTTC. It translates to CASSSAGLPYNEQFF.

V and J are TRBV5-6 and TRBJ2-7, with 10 positions matching TRBD2. Trimming at V came to 4 bases and at J to 3 bases, leaving 4 bases not matched to a gene. The V gene's germline CDR1 is SGHDT and CDR2 YYEEEE. This CDR3 has 14 amino acids. The CDR3, as DNA: TGTGCCAGCAGCCCCGGACTAGCGGTCTACGAGCAGTACTTC. Its protein product is CASSPGLAVYEQYF.

The V and J genes are TRBV28 and TRBJ1-5; 7 positions match TRBD1. This CDR3 has 17 residues. Per germline, CDR1 MDHEN and CDR2 SYDVKM. The ends lost 1 base at V and 4 bases at J; junction bases unmatched: 10. CDR3 DNA: TGTGCCAGCAGTTTATACGGCAGGGGGACCGCGAATCAGCCCCAGCATTTT. Translation gives CASSLYGRGTANQPQHF.

The chain links TRBV28 to TRBJ2-1, with no clear D. This CDR3 contains 13 residues. Germline lookup yields CDR1 MDHEN and CDR2 SYDVKM. V dropped 4 bases and J dropped 7 bases, with 11 bases sitting between them. The CDR3 sequence is CASSSFWGNEQFF. The CDR3 DNA is TGTGCCAGCAGTTCGTTTTGGGGTAATGAGCAGTTCTTC.

The sample holds one count of this clone. The rearrangement links TRBV7-9 to TRBJ2-2; 8 bases agree with TRBD1. This CDR3 has 16 amino acids. Losses at the gene ends were 3 bases for V and 1 base for J; bases not matched to a gene: 4. Germline V gives CDR1 SEHNR, CDR2 FQNEAQ (reference sequence). CDR3 nucleotide sequence: TGTGCCAGCAGCTTTATCGGGACAGGGAACACCGGGGAGCTGTTTTTT. Translated: CASSFIGTGNTGELFF.

The chain couples TRBV30 to TRBJ2-4; D unresolved. V was cut by 4 bases and J by 0 bases, with 10 bases left in between. This CDR3 is 14 amino acids long. Germline V lookup: CDR1 GTSNPN, CDR2 SVGIG (reference sequence). Here the CDR3 reads CAWTPYIAKNIQYF. DNA for the CDR3: TGTGCCTGGACCCCCTATATAGCCAAAAACATTCAGTACTTC.

This chain's CDR3 is CASSPLQGTEAFF. CDR3 in DNA: TGTGCCAGCAGTCCTCTACAGGGGACTGAAGCTTTCTTT. This chain joins TRBV6-5 and TRBJ1-1; 7 nucleotides agree with TRBD1. The V gene end was trimmed by 5 bases and the J gene end by 5 bases; junction bases not matched to a gene: 5. This CDR3 contains 13 residues. Germline CDR1 reads MNHEY; CDR2 reads SVGAGI.

The rearrangement links TRBV10-3 to TRBJ1-1; 9 positions match TRBD1. Germline trimming cut 5 bases from V and 14 bases from J; bases unmatched to any gene: 12. Germline V lookup: CDR1 ENHRY, CDR2 SYGVKD. The CDR3 is 13 amino acids. CDR3 nucleotide sequence: TGTGCCATCAGTCGAGAGATACAGGGGGCGCAGTTCTTT. Translation: CAISREIQGAQFF.

V usage is TRBV2 and J usage is TRBJ2-2, with 7 bases fitting TRBD2. V was clipped by 4 bases and J by 3 bases; unmatched bases: 2. The CDR3 consists of 14 residues. Germline V CDR1 and CDR2: SNHLY, FYNNEI. This chain's CDR3 is CASSASGYTGELFF. The CDR3 coding sequence is TGTGCCAGCAGTGCTAGCGGCTACACCGGGGAGCTGTTTTTT.

Note on this clone: At one end, the junction sequence differs from germline, possibly due to a read error. The V and J genes are TRBV7-2 and TRBJ2-1, with 7 bases identical to TRBD2. The germline CDR1 and CDR2 sequences are SGHTA and FQGNSA. The CDR3 is 12 residues long. The CDR3 DNA sequence: TGTGCCAGCAGCTTATTTATGCGGGAGCTGTTCTTC. Amino acids: CASSLFMRELFF. Variable domain in full (rest from reference TRBV7-2 and TRBJ2-1): GAGVSQSPSNKVTEKGKDVELRCDPISGHTALYWYRQSLGQGLEFLIYFQGNSAPDKSGLPSDRFSAERTGGSVSTLTIQRTQQEDSAVYLCASSLFMRELFFGPGTRLTVL.

Here the CDR3 DNA reads TGTGCCAGCAGTGCCACGACAGATTGGAATTCACCCCTCCACTTT. Translated, it gives CASSATTDWNSPLHF. This chain uses TRBV25-1 with TRBJ1-6; TRBD1 is a possible D gene (5 bases). V was trimmed by 4 bases and J by 7 bases, leaving 14 bases between them. There are 15 residues in the CDR3. Germline V gives CDR1 MGHDK, CDR2 SYGVNS.

The gene calls are TRBV28 and TRBJ1-1; 10 bases match TRBD1. With 5 bases clipped from V and 10 bases from J, the junction kept 10 bases outside the gene matches. This CDR3 contains 14 residues. From germline, CDR1 is MDHEN and CDR2 SYDVKM. The CDR3 loop reads CASSPDRGQGSAFF. CDR3 sequence (DNA): TGTGCCAGCAGTCCCGACAGGGGGCAAGGGTCAGCTTTCTTT.